The clone carrying this TCR beta chain has only a few counts. Its antigen is currently unknown. The sample comes from a study of vaccination and CD4 T cells after COVID-19. Findings and caveats of the study: Spike mono-reactivity was evident in 304 of the 307 vaccine-specific clones derived from convalescent patients.

TCRdb used MiXCR to reprocess the PCR reads, holding one entry per CDR3 protein. This sample has 11,000 to 15,000 distinct CDR3 sequences, with 69% found just once. Trimming cost V 8 bases and J 0 bases, with 7 bases left between them. The CDR3 extends over 12 amino acids. CDR1 SNHLY and CDR2 FYNNEI come from the germline V gene. This chain uses TRBV2 with TRBJ2-5, with D maybe TRBD1 (6 bases). The sequence came from a human donor who had recovered from COVID-19. Here the sequenced sample was CD4+ T cells from blood, taken after SARS-CoV-2 vaccination. The CDR3 nucleotides read TGTGCCAGCCGGGACAACCAAGAGACCCAGTACTTC. Its protein product is CASRDNQETQYF.